The subject of this entry is one T cell receptor (beta chain). These data are taken from a study of cytomegalovirus exposure and HLA in healthy donors. It was with 60 Vbeta and 13 Jbeta primers that the PCR ran. The method was immunoSEQ multiplex PCR; TCRdb's version includes in-frame clones alone and lacks a portion of them. The table records about 190,000 clones, about 90% of them present only once. The CDR3 sequence is 14 residues long. Germline-derived CDR1 and CDR2 are SGHRS and YFSETQ. V lost 1 base and J lost 7; bases outside the gene matches: 6. The TCR sequence derives from a man aged 30-40 years in good health and CMV-seronegative. The sequenced sample was PBMCs. This chain links TRBV5-1 with TRBJ2-7, with 9 nucleotides matching TRBD1. CDR3 sequence: CASSLIDRGREQYF. CDR3 coding DNA: TGCGCCAGCAGCTTGATCGACAGGGGGAGGGAGCAGTACTTC.